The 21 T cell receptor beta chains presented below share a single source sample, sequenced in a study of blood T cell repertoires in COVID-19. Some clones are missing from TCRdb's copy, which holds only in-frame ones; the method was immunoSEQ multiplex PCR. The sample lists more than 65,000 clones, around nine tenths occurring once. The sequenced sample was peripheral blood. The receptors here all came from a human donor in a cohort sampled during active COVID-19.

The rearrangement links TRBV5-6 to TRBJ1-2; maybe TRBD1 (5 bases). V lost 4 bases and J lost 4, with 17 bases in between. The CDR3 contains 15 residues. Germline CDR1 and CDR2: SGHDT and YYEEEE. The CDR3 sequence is CASSPGGAGGYGYTF. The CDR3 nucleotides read TGTGCCAGCAGCCCAGGAGGGGCTGGTGGCTATGGCTACACCTTC. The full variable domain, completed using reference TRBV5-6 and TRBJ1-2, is DAGVTQSPTHLIKTRGQQVTLRCSPKSGHDTVSWYQQALGQGPQFIFQYYEEEERQRGNFPDRFSGHQFPNYSSELNVNALLLGDSALYLCASSPGGAGGYGYTFGSGTRLTVV.

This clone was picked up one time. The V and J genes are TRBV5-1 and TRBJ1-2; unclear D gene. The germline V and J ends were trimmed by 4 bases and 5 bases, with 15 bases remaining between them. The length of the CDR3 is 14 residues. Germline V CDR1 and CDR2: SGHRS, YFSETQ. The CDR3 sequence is CASSPPTSRYGYTF. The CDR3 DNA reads TGCGCCAGCAGCCCACCGACATCGCGATATGGCTACACCTTC.

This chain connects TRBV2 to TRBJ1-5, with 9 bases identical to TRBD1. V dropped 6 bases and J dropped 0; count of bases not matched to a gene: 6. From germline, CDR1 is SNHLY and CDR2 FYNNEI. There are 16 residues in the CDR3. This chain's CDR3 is CASREGTGSSNQPQHF. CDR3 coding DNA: TGTGCCAGCAGAGAGGGGACAGGGTCTAGCAATCAGCCCCAGCATTTT. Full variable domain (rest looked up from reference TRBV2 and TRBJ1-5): EPEVTQTPSHQVTQMGQEVILRCVPISNHLYFYWYRQILGQKVEFLVSFYNNEISEKSEIFDDQFSVERPDGSNFTLKIRSTKLEDSAMYFCASREGTGSSNQPQHFGDGTRLSIL.

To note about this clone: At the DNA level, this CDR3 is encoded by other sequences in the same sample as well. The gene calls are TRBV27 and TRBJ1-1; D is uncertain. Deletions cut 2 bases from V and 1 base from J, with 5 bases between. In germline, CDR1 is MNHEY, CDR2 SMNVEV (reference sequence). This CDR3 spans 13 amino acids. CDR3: CASSLGRNTEAFF. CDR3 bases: TGTGCCAGCAGTTTAGGCAGGAACACTGAAGCTTTCTTT.

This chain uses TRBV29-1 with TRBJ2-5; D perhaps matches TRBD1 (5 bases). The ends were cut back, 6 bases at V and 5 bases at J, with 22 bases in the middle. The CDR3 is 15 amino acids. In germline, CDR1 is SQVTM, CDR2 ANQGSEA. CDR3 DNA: TGCAGCGTCGTCAACTCAGGGAATAATCGGGAGACCCAGTACTTC. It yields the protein CSVVNSGNNRETQYF.

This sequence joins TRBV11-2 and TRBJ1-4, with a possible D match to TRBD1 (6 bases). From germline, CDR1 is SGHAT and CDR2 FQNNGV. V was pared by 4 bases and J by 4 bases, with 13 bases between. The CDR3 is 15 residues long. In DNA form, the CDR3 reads TGTGCCAGCAGCTCCCAGGGGCTTCTTAATGAAAAACTGTTTTTT. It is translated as CASSSQGLLNEKLFF.

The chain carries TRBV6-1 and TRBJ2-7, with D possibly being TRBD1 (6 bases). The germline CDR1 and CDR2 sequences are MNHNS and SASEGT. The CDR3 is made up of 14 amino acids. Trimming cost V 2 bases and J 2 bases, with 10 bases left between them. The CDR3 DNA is TGTGCCAGCAGTGAAATACGGGACACCTACGAGCAGTACTTC. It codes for CASSEIRDTYEQYF.

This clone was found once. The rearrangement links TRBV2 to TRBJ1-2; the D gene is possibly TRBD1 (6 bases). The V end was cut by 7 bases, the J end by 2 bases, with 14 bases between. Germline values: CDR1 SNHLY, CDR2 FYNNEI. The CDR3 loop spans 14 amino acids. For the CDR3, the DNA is TGTGCCAGCATGTTGCGGCAGGGGAACTATGGCTACACCTTC. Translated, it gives CASMLRQGNYGYTF. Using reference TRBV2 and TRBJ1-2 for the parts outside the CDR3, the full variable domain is EPEVTQTPSHQVTQMGQEVILRCVPISNHLYFYWYRQILGQKVEFLVSFYNNEISEKSEIFDDQFSVERPDGSNFTLKIRSTKLEDSAMYFCASMLRQGNYGYTFGSGTRLTVV.

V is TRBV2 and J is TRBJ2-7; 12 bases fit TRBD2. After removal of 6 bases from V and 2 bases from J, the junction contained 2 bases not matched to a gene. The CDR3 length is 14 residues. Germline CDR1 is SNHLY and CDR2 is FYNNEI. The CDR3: CASRWTSGAYEQYF. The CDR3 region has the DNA TGTGCCAGCAGATGGACTAGCGGGGCCTACGAGCAGTACTTC.

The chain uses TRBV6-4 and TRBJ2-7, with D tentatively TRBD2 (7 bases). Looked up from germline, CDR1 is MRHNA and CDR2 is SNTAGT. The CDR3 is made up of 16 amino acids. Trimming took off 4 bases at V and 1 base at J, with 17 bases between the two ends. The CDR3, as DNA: TGTGCCAGCAGTGGCGAACGGCGGGGGCTTTCCTACGAGCAGTACTTC. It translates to CASSGERRGLSYEQYF.

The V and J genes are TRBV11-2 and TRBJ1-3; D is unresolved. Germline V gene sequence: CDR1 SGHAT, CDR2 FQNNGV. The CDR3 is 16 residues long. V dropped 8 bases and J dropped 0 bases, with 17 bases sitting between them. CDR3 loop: CASGVTRGSSGNTIYF. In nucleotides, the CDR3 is TGTGCCAGCGGGGTTACCCGCGGGAGCTCTGGAAACACCATATATTTT.

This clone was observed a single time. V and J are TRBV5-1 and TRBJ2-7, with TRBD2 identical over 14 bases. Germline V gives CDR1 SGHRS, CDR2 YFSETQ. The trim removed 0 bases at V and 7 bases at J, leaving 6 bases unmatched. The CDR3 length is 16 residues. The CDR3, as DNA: TGCGCCAGCAGCTTGGGACTAGCGGGGGGGCCGAGTGAGCAGTACTTC. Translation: CASSLGLAGGPSEQYF.

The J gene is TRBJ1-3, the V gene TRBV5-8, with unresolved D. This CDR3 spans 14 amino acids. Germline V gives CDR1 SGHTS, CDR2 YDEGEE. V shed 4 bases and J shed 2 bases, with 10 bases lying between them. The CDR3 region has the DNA TGTGCCAGCAGCCCCCGGGTACCTGGAAACACCATATATTTT. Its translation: CASSPRVPGNTIYF.

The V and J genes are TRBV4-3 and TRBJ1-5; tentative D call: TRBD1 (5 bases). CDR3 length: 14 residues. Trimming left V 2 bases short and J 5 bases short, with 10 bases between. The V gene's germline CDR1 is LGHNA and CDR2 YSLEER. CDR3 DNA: TGCGCCAGCAGCCAATTTGGGGGGGATCAGCCCCAGCATTTT. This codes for CASSQFGGDQPQHF.

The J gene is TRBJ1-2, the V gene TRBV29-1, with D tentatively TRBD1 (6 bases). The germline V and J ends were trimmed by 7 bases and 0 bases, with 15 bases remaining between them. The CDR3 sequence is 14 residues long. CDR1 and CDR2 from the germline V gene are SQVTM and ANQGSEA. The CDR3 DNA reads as TGCAGCGCGGATGGGGGGGGCTCTAACTATGGCTACACCTTC. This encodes CSADGGGSNYGYTF. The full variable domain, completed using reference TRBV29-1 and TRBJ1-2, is SAVISQKPSRDICQRGTSLTIQCQVDSQVTMMFWYRQQPGQSLTLIATANQGSEATYESGFVIDKFPISRPNLTFSTLTVSNMSPEDSSIYLCSADGGGSNYGYTFGSGTRLTVV.

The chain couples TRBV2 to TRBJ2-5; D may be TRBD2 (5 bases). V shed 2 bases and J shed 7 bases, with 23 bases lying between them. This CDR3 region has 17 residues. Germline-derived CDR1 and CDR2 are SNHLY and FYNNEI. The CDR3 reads CASSEWRTSSHEGTQYF. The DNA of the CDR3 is TGTGCCAGCAGTGAATGGCGTACTAGTTCTCATGAAGGGACCCAGTACTTC.

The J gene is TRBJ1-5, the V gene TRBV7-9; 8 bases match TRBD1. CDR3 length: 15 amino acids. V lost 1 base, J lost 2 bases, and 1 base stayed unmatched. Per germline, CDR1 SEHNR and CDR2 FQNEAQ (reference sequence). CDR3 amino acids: CASSLETGGNQPQHF. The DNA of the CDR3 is TGTGCCAGCAGCTTAGAGACAGGGGGCAATCAGCCCCAGCATTTT.

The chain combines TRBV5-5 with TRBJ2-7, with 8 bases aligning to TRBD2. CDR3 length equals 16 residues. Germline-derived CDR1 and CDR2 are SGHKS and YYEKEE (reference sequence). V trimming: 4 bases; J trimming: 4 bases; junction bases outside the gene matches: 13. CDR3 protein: CASSREGGRTSYEQYF. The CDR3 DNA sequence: TGTGCCAGCAGCCGGGAGGGGGGCAGAACCTCATACGAGCAGTACTTC.

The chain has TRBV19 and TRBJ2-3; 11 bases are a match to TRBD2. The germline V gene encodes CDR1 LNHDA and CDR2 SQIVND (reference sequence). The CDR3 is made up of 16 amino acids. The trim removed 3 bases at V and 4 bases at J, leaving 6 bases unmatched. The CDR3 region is CASSIALAGGPDTQYF. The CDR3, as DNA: TGTGCCAGTAGTATCGCCCTAGCGGGGGGCCCAGATACGCAGTATTTT.

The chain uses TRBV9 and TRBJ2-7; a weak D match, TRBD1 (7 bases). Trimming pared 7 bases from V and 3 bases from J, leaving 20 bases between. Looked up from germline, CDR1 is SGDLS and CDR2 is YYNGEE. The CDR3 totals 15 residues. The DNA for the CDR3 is TGTGCCAGCGGACAGGATACTGAGGGGGGCTACGAGCAGTACTTC. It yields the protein CASGQDTEGGYEQYF. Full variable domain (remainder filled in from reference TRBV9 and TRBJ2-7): DSGVTQTPKHLITATGQRVTLRCSPRSGDLSVYWYQQSLDQGLQFLIQYYNGEERAKGNILERFSAQQFPDLHSELNLSSLELGDSALYFCASGQDTEGGYEQYFGPGTRLTVT.

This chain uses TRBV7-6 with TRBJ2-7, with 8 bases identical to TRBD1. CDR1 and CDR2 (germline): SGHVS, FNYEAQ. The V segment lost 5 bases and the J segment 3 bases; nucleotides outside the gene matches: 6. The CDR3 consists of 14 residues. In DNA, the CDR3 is TGTGCCAGCAGCGCAGGACAGGGAGGCTACGAGCAGTACTTC. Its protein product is CASSAGQGGYEQYF.